The entry below describes one T cell receptor (beta chain). This sample is drawn from a study of blood T cell repertoires in COVID-19. Whole-study context: T cells, B-cell-depleted T cells, or PBMCs provided the cDNA or gDNA that served as material.

CDR3 size: 18 residues. The germline CDR1 and CDR2 sequences are KGHSH and LQKENI. V shed 3 bases, J shed 0 bases, and the junction held 4 bases outside the gene matches. The repertoire was sequenced with immunoSEQ multiplex PCR; TCRdb's copy has only in-frame clones and lacks some. The data hold 390,000 or so clones, with around 89% observed a single time. This receptor was identified in a woman under 40 with COVID-19, enrolled during active disease. This chain links TRBV18 with TRBJ2-6; 11 bases align to TRBD1. Sequencing was performed on peripheral blood. CDR3 loop: CASSPSGQGASGANVLTF. The CDR3 DNA sequence: TGTGCCAGCTCACCCTCAGGACAGGGGGCCTCTGGGGCCAACGTCCTGACTTTC.